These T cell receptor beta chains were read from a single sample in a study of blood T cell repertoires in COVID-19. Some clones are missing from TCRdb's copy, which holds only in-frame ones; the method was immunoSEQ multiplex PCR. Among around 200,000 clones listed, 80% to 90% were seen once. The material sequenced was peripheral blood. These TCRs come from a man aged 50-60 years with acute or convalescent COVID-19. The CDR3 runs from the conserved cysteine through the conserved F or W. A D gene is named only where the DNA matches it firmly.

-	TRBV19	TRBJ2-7	CASSRGTGSYEQYF	TGTGCCAGTAGTCGTGGAACAGGGAGTTACGAGCAGTACTTC
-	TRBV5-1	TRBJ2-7	CASNLEPLRRSEQYF	TGCGCCAGCAATTTGGAGCCTCTGAGACGGTCCGAGCAGTACTTC
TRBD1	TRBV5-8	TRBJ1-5	CASVLEQGSQPQHF	TGTGCCAGCGTCCTGGAACAGGGGAGCCAGCCCCAGCATTTT
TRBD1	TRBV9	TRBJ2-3	CASRNRTSGGNTQYF	TGTGCCAGCAGAAATAGAACGTCAGGGGGAAATACGCAGTATTTT
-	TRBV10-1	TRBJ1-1	CASRTGDMNTEAFF	TGCGCCAGCAGGACGGGGGATATGAACACTGAAGCTTTCTTT
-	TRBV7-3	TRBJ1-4	CASSLSPRQLATNEKLFF	TGTGCCAGCAGCTTAAGTCCCAGGCAGCTCGCAACTAATGAAAAACTGTTTTTT
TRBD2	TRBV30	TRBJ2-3	CAWSRNSGGTDTQYF	TGTGCCTGGAGTCGTAATAGCGGGGGCACAGATACGCAGTATTTT
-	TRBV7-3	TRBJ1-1	CASSLRAGPQSTEAFF	TGTGCCAGCAGCTTAAGGGCAGGGCCGCAGAGCACTGAAGCTTTCTTT
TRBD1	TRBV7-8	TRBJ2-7	CASRNGQGYEQYF	TGTGCCAGCAGAAATGGACAGGGTTACGAGCAGTACTTC
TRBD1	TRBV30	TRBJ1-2	CAWSETGDGYTF	TGTGCCTGGAGTGAGACAGGGGACGGCTACACCTTC